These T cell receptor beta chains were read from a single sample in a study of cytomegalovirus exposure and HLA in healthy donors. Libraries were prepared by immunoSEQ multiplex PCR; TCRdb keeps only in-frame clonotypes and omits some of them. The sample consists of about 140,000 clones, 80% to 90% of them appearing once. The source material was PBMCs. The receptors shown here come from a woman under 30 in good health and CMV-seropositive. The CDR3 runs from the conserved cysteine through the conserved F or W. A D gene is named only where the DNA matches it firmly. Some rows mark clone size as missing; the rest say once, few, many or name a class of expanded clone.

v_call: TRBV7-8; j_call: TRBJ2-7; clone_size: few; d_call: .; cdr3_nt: TGTGCCAGCAGCTTAAACAGGGACGAGCAGTACTTC; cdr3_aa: CASSLNRDEQYF
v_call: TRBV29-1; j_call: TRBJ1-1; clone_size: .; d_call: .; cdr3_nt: TGCAGCGTTGCAGAAACAGGGTGGGGTGAAGCTTTCTTT; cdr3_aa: CSVAETGWGEAFF
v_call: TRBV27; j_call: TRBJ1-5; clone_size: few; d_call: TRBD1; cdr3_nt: TGTGCCAGCAGTTCCGCACAGGGGTTAACTCAGCCCCAGCATTTT; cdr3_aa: CASSSAQGLTQPQHF
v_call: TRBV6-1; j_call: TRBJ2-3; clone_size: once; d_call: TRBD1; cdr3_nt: TGTGCCAGCAGTGGGTACAGGGGGCCCTCCACAGATACGCAGTATTTT; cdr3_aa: CASSGYRGPSTDTQYF
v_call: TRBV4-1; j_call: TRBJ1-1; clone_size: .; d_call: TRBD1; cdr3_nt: TGCGCCAGCAGCCAGGGGGACAGGCGGTACACTGAAGCTTTCTTT; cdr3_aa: CASSQGDRRYTEAFF
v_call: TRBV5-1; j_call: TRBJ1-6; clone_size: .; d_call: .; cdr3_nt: TGCGCCAGCAGCGATTCCAGGGGACCCTATAATTCACCCCTCCACTTT; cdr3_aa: CASSDSRGPYNSPLHF
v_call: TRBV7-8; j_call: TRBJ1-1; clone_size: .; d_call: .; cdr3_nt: TGTGCCAGCAGCTCAGGGGCACGGGCTTTCTTT; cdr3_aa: CASSSGARAFF
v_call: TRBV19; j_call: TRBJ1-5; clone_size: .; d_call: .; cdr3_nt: TGTGCCAGTAGTATCCGGGGCAATCAGCCCCAGCATTTT; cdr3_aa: CASSIRGNQPQHF
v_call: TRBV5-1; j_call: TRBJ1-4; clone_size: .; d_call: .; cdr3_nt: TGCGCCAGCAGCTTGGGACAGTTTAATGAAAAACTGTTTTTT; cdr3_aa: CASSLGQFNEKLFF
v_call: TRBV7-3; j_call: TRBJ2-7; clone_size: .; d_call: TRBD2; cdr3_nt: TGTGCCAGCAGCGCCGGACTAGCGCAAGAGCAGTACTTC; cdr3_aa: CASSAGLAQEQYF
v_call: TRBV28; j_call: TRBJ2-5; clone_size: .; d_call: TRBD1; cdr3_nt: TGTGCCAGCAGCTCTGACAGGGCGTCCGGGGAGACCCAGTACTTC; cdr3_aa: CASSSDRASGETQYF
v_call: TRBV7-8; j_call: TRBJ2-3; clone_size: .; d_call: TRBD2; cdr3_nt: TGTGCCAGCAGCTCTAGCGGGGGGGTCGCAGATACGCAGTATTTT; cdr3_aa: CASSSSGGVADTQYF
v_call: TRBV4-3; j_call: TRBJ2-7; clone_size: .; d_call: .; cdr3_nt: TGCGCCAGCAGCCAAGATCACGGTCGCTCCTACGAGCAGTACTTC; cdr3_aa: CASSQDHGRSYEQYF
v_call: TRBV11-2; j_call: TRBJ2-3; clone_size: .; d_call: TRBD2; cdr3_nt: TGTGCCAGCAGCCCGCTCCTAGCGGGGGGAGCAGATACGCAGTATTTT; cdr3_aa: CASSPLLAGGADTQYF
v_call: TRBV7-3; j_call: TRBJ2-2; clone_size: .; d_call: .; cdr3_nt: TGTGCCAGCAGCTTAAGTGGGGCAAACGGGGAGCTGTTTTTT; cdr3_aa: CASSLSGANGELFF
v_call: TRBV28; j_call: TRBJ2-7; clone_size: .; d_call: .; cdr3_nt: TGTGCCAGCAGTTTAGGTACATACTACTACGAGCAGTACTTC; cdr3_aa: CASSLGTYYYEQYF
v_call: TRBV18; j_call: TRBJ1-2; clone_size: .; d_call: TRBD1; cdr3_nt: TGTGCCAGCTCACCTCTCTCGGGACAGGGGGCGACGCGAGGCTACACCTTC; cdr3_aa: CASSPLSGQGATRGYTF
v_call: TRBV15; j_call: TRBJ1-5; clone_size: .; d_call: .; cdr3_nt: TGTGCCACCAGCAGTGGCCAAACAGGGAGCAATCAGCCCCAGCATTTT; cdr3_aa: CATSSGQTGSNQPQHF
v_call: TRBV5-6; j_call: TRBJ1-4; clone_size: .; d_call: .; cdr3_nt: TGTGCCAGCAGCTTGGTTGGAGGGGAGGATGAAAAACTGTTTTTT; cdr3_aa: CASSLVGGEDEKLFF
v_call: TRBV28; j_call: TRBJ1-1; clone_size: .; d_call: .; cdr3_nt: TGTGCCAGCAGCCTCTACAGGAGGACAGTGGTTTTTAGGACTGAAGCTTTCTTT; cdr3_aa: CASSLYRRTVVFRTEAFF
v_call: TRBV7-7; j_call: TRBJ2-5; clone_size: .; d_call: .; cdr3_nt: TGTGCTAGCAGCCTAGAGACAGGGAGGCAAGAGACCCAGTACTTC; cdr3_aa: CASSLETGRQETQYF
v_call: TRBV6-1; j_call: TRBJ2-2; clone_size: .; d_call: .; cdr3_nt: TGTGCCAGCAGACCCGGGACATTGAACACCGGGGAGCTGTTTTTT; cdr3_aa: CASRPGTLNTGELFF
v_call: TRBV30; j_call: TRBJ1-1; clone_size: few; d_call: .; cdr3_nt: TGTGCCTGGAGTGAGAGCACTGAAGCTTTCTTT; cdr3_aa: CAWSESTEAFF
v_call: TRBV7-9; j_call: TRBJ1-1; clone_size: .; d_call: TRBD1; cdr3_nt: TGTGCCAGCAGGATAACTCCGGGACAGGGGAGCACTGAAGCTTTCTTT; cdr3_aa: CASRITPGQGSTEAFF
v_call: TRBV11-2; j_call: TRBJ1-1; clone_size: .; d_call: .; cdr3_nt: TGTGCCAGCAGCTTATCCGGGTTGTCTGAAGCTTTCTTT; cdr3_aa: CASSLSGLSEAFF
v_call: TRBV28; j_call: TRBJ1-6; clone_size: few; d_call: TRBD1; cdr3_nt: TGTGCCAGCAGTCTACTTGACAGGGGGGGCTCACCCCTCCACTTT; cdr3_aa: CASSLLDRGGSPLHF